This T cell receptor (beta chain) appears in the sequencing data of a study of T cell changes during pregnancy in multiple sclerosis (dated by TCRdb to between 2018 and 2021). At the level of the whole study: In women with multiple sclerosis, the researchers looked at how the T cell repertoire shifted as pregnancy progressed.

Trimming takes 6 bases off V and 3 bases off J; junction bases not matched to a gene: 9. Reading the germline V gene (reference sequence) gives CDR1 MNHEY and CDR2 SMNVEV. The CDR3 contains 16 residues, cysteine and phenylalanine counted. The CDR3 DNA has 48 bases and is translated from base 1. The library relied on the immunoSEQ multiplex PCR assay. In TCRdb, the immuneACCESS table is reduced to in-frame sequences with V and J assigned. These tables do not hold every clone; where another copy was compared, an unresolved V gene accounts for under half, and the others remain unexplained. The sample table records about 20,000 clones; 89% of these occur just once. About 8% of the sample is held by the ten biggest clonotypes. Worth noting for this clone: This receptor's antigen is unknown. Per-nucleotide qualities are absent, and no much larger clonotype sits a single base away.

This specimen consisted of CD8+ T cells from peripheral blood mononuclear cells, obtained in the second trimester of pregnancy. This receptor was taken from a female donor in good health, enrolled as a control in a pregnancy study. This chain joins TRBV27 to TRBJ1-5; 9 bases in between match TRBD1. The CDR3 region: CASSRRTGDNNQPQHF. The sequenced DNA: TGTGCCAGCAGCCGGCGGACAGGGGATAACAATCAGCCCCAGCATTTT.